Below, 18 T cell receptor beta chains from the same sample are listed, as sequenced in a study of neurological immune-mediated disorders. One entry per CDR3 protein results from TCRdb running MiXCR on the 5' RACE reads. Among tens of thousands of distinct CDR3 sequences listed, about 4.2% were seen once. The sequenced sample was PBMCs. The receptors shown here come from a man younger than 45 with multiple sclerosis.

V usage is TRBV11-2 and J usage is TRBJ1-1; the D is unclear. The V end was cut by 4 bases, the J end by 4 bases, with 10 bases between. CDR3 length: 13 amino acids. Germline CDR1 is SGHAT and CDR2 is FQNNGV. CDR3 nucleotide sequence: TGTGCCAGCAGCTCTAGCCTTCTCACTGAAGCTTTCTTT. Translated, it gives CASSSSLLTEAFF.

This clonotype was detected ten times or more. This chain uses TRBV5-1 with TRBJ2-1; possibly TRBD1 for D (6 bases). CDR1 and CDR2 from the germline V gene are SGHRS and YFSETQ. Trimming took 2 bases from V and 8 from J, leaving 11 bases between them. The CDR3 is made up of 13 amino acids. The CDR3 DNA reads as TGCGCCAGCAGCTTTATGGGGGCCTATGAGCAGTTCTTC. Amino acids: CASSFMGAYEQFF.

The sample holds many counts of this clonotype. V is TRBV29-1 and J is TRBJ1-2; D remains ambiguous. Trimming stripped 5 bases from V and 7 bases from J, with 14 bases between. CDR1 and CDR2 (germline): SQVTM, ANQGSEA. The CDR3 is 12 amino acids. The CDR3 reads CSVSGRESGYTF. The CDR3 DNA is TGCAGCGTTTCCGGACGAGAGAGTGGCTACACCTTC.

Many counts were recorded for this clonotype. CDR3 in DNA: TGCGCCAGCAGCCGCCCAGGCACTGAAGCTTTCTTT. Its protein is CASSRPGTEAFF. The chain recombines TRBV5-1 with TRBJ1-1; no clear D gene. Trimming took off 4 bases at V and 4 bases at J, with 8 bases between the two ends. Germline V gene data show CDR1 as SGHRS and CDR2 as YFSETQ. The CDR3 extends over 12 amino acids. Filled out from reference TRBV5-1 and TRBJ1-1, the complete variable domain reads KAGVTQTPRYLIKTRGQQVTLSCSPISGHRSVSWYQQTPGQGLQFLFEYFSETQRNKGNFPGRFSGRQFSNSRSEMNVSTLELGDSALYLCASSRPGTEAFFGQGTRLTVV.

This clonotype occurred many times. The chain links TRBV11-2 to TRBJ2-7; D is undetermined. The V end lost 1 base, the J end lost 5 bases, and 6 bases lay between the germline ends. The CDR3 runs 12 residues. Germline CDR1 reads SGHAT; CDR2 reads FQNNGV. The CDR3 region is CASSLGAHEQYF. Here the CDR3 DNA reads TGTGCCAGCAGCTTAGGGGCCCACGAGCAGTACTTC.

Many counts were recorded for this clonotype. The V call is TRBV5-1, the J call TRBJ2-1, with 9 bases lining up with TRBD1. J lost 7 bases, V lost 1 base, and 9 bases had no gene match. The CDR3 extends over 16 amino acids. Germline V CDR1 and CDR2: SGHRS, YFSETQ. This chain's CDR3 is CASSLQPGQGRNEQFF. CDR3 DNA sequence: TGCGCCAGCAGCTTGCAACCGGGACAGGGACGTAATGAGCAGTTCTTC.

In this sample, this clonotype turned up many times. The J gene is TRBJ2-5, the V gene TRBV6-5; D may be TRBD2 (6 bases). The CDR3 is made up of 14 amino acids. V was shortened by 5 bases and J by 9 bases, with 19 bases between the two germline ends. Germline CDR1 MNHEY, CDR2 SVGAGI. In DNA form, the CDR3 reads TGTGCCAGCAGTAGAGGACCGGCGTCGGGGGCCCAGTACTTC. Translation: CASSRGPASGAQYF.

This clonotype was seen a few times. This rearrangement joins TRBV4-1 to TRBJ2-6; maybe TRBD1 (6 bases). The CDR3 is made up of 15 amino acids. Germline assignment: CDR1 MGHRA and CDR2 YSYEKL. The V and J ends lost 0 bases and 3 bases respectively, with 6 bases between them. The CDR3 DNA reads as TGCGCCAGCAGCCAAGACAGGGGTGGGGCCAACGTCCTGACTTTC. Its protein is CASSQDRGGANVLTF.

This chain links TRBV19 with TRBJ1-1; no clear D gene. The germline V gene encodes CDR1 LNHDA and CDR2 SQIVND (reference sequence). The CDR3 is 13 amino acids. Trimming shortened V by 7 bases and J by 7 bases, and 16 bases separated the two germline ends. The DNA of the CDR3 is TGTGCCAGTACCGGAGAGCGGGGTCTTGAAGCTTTCTTT. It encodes CASTGERGLEAFF.

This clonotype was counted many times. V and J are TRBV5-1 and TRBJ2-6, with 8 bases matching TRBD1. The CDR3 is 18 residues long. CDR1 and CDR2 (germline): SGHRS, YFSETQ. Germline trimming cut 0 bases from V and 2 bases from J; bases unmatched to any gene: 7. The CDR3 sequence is CASSLGAGGAAGANVLTF. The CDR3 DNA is TGCGCCAGCAGCTTGGGGGCAGGGGGCGCGGCTGGGGCCAACGTCCTGACTTTC.

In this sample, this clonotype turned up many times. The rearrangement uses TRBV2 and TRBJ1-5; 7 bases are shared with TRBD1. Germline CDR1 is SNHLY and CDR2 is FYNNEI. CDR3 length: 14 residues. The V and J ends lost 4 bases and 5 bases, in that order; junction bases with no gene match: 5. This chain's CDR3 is CASSGDSDYQPQHF. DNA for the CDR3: TGTGCCAGCAGTGGGGACAGCGATTATCAGCCCCAGCATTTT.

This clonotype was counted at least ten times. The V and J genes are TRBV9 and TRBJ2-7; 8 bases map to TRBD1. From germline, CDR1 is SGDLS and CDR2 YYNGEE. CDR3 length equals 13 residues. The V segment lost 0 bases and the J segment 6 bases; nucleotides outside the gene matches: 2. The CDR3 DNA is TGTGCCAGCAGCGTAGTGACAGGGGCCGAGCAGTACTTC. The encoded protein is CASSVVTGAEQYF.

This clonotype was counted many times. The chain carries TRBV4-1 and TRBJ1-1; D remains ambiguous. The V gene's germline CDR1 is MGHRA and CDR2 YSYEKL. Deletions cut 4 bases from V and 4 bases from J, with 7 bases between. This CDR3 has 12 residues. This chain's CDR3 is CASSPSGTEAFF. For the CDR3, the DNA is TGCGCCAGCAGCCCGTCGGGCACTGAAGCTTTCTTT.

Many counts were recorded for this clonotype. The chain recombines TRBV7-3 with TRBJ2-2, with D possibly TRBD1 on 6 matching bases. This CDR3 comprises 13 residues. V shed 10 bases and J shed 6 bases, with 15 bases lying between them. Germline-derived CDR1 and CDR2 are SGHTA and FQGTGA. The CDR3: CATRAGVAGELFF. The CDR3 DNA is TGTGCCACCAGGGCAGGGGTCGCCGGGGAGCTGTTTTTT.

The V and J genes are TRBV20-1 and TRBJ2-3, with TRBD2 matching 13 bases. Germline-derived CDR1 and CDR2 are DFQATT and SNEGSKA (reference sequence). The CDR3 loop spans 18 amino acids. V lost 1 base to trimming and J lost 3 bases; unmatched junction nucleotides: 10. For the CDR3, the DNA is TGCAGTGCTAGAGGACCCGGACTAGCGGGGGCACGTACAGATACGCAGTATTTT. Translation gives CSARGPGLAGARTDTQYF.

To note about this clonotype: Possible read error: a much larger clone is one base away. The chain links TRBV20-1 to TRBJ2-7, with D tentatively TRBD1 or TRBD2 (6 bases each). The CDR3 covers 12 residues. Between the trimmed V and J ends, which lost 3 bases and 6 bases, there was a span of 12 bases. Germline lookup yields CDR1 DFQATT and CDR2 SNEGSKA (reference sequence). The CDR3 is CSARTGGSEQYF. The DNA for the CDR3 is TGCAGTGCTAGGACAGGAGGGAGCGAGCAGTACTTC.

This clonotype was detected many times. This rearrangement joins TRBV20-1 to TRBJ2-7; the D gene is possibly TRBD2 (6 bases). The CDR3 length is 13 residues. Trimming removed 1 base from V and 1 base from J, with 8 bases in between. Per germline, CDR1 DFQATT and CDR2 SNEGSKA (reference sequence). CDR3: CSARVGGSYEQYF. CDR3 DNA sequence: TGCAGTGCTAGAGTGGGGGGATCCTACGAGCAGTACTTC.

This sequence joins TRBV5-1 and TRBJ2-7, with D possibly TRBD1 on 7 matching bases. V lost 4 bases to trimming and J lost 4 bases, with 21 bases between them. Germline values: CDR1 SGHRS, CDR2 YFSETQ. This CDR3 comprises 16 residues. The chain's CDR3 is CASSPGGRQGEYEQYF. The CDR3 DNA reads TGCGCCAGCAGCCCTGGAGGGCGACAGGGAGAGTACGAGCAGTACTTC.